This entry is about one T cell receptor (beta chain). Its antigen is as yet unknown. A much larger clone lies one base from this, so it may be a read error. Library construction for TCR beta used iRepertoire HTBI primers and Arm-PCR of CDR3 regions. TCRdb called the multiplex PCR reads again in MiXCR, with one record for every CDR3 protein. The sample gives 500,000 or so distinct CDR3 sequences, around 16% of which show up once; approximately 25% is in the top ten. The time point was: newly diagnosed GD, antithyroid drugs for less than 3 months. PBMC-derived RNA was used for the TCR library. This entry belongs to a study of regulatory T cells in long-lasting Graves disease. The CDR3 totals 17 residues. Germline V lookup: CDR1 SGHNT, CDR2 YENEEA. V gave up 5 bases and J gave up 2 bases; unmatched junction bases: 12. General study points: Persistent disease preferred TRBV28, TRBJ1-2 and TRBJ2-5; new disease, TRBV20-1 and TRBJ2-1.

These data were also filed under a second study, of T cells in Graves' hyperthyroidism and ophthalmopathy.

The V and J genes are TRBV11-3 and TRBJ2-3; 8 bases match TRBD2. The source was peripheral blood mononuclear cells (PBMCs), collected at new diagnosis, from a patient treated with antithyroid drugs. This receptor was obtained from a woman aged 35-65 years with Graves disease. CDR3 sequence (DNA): TGTGCCAGCAGCAAGGGACTAGGGGGGGGTACCACAGATACGCAGTATTTT. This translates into CASSKGLGGGTTDTQYF.